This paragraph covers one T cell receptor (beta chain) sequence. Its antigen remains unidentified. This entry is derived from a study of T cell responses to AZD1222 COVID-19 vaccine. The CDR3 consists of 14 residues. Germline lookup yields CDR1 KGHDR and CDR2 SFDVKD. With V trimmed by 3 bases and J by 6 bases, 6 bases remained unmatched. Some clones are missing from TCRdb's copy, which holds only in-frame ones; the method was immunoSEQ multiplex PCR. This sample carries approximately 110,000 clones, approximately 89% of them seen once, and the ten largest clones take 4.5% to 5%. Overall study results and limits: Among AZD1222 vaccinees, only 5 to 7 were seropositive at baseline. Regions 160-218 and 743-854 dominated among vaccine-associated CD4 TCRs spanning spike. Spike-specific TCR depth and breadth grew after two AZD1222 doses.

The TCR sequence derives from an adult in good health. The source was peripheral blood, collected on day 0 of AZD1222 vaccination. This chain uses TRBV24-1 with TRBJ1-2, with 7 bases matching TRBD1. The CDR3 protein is CATSDRTGDHGYTF. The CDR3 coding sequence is TGTGCCACCAGTGATCGGACAGGAGATCATGGCTACACCTTC.